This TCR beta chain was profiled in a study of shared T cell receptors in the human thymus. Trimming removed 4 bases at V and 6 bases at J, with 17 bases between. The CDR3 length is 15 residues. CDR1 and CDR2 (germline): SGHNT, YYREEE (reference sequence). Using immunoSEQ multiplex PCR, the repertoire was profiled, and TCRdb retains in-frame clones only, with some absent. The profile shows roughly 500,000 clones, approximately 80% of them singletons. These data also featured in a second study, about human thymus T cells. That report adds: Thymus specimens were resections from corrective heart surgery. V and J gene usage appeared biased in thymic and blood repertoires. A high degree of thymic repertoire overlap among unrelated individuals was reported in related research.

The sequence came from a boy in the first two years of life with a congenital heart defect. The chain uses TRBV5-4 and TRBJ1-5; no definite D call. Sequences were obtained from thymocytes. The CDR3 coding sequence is TGTGCCAGCAGCATGGACCCACTGCCGGGTCAGCCCCAGCATTTT. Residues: CASSMDPLPGQPQHF.